The following is a T cell receptor beta chain sequence with its context. This sample stems from a study of blood T cell repertoires in COVID-19. Study context: Sources were T cells, B-cell-depleted T cells, or PBMCs; the material itself was cDNA or gDNA.

In the original workflow: Amplification with reference gene primers provided the estimates of nucleated cell counts. Only in-frame clones appear in the TCRdb table, and some are missing; sequencing was by immunoSEQ multiplex PCR. V and J calls plus clone size are reproduced from that table; the DNA served to infer D and trimming. The sample lists roughly 130,000 clones, approximately 83% occurring once. The CDR3 covers 15 residues. With 5 bases removed from V and 3 bases from J, the gap between germline ends came to 11 bases. Germline V CDR1 and CDR2: SGHTA, FQGNSA. Sequenced sample: peripheral blood. V gene TRBV7-2 combines with J gene TRBJ1-6, with D maybe TRBD1 (6 bases). The sequence derives from a woman older than 75 with acute or convalescent COVID-19. The CDR3 bases are TGTGCCAGCAGCAAACAGGGCTTCTATAATTCACCCCTCCACTTT. Translation: CASSKQGFYNSPLHF.